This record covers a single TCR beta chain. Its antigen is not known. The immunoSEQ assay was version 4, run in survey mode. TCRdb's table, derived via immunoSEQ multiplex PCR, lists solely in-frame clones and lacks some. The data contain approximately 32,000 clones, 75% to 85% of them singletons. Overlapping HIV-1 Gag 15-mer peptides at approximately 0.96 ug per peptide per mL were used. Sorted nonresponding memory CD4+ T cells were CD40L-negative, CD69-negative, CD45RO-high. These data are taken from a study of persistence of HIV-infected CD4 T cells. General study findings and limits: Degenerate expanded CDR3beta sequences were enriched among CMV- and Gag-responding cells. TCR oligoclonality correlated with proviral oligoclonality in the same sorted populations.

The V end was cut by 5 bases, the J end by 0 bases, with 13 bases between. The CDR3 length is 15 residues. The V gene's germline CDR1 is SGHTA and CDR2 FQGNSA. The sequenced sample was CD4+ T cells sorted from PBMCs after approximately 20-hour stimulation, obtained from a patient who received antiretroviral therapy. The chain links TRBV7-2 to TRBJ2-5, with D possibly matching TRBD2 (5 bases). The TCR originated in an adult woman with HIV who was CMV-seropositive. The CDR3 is CASSLEGAYQETQYF. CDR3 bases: TGTGCCAGCAGCCTTGAGGGAGCGTACCAAGAGACCCAGTACTTC.